What follows are 21 T cell receptor beta chains derived from one specimen sequenced in a study of T cell repertoires in cytomegalovirus infection. TCRdb re-derived calls from the reads in MiXCR, one entry per CDR3 protein. The table lists about 920,000 distinct CDR3 sequences, 30% to 40% of them singletons. Their recognized antigens are unknown. Sequenced here: cultured CD8+ T cells from PBMCs, sampled from culture after CMV antigen stimulation. Every receptor here comes from a human donor in good health (CMV status not recorded). Some clones in this sample may be carry-over from other donors' samples.

The chain joins TRBV12-3 or TRBV12-4 to TRBJ2-3, with 12 bases identical to TRBD2. The V segment lost 3 bases and the J segment 2 bases; nucleotides outside the gene matches: 6. This CDR3 region has 17 residues. The CDR3 sequence: CASSFLTSGGPTDTQYF. The CDR3 bases are TGTGCCAGCAGTTTTCTGACTAGCGGGGGCCCCACAGATACGCAGTATTTT.

The chain has TRBV12-3 or TRBV12-4 and TRBJ1-2; D remains unclear. V lost 4 bases and J 5 bases, leaving 14 bases between the germline ends. The CDR3 spans 14 residues. Here the CDR3 reads CASSSTTNPYGYTF. CDR3 coding DNA: TGTGCCAGCAGTTCGACGACTAACCCGTATGGCTACACCTTC.

The chain's CDR3 is CASSALLVSSYEQYF. CDR3 sequence (DNA): TGTGCCAGCAGCGCTTTGCTAGTGAGCTCCTACGAGCAGTACTTC. V is TRBV5-4 and J is TRBJ2-7, with D uncertain. This CDR3 comprises 15 residues. CDR1 is SGHNT and CDR2 is YYREEE in the germline V gene (reference sequence). Trimming pared 4 bases from V and 0 bases from J, leaving 14 bases between.

The chain is built from TRBV10-1 and TRBJ2-2; perhaps D is TRBD1 or TRBD2 (5 bases each). The CDR3 spans 13 residues. V lost 6 bases and J 3 bases, leaving 8 bases between the germline ends. In germline, CDR1 is WNHNN, CDR2 SYGVQD (reference sequence). The CDR3 nucleotides read TGCGCCAGCAGCGGGGCGGACACCGGGGAGCTGTTTTTT. As protein: CASSGADTGELFF.

The table lists this clonotype with a few counts. This chain links TRBV28 with TRBJ1-1; D not certain. Trimming removed 6 bases at V and 1 base at J, with 18 bases between. The CDR3 loop spans 16 amino acids. Looked up from germline, CDR1 is MDHEN and CDR2 is SYDVKM. The CDR3 region has the DNA TGTGCCAGCAGCAACCGGGTTGCTTTGGGGAACACTGAAGCTTTCTTT. It translates to CASSNRVALGNTEAFF.

In its sample, this clonotype was seen a few times. The chain combines TRBV28 with TRBJ2-3; perhaps TRBD2 as D (5 bases). Trimming stripped 5 bases from V and 4 bases from J, with 16 bases between. This CDR3 contains 15 residues. Germline loops: CDR1 MDHEN, CDR2 SYDVKM. CDR3 in DNA: TGTGCCAGCAGTCACGTAGTGGAGGATTCAGATACGCAGTATTTT. Translating it yields CASSHVVEDSDTQYF.

There are a few counts of this clonotype. The chain links TRBV12-3 or TRBV12-4 to TRBJ2-1, with D possibly being TRBD1 (5 bases). With 2 bases removed from V and 9 bases from J, the gap between germline ends came to 17 bases. This CDR3 is built from 15 residues. CDR3: CASSLWAGLVSEQFF. DNA of the CDR3: TGTGCCAGCAGTTTATGGGCAGGGTTGGTAAGTGAGCAGTTCTTC.

This clonotype was seen many times. The chain employs TRBV7-3 and TRBJ2-1, with 7 bases aligning to TRBD2. The CDR3 totals 15 residues. Germline V CDR1 and CDR2: SGHTA, FQGTGA. J was trimmed by 1 base and V by 5 bases; bases with no gene match: 5. The CDR3 protein is CASSPVGGSYNEQFF. The CDR3 DNA follows: TGTGCCAGCAGCCCTGTGGGGGGGTCCTACAATGAGCAGTTCTTC. Based on the CDR3 plus reference TRBV7-3 and TRBJ2-1, the full variable domain is GAGVSQTPSNKVTEKGKYVELRCDPISGHTALYWYRQSLGQGPEFLIYFQGTGAADDSGLPNDRFFAVRPEGSVSTLKIQRTERGDSAVYLCASSPVGGSYNEQFFGPGTRLTVL.

This chain uses TRBV14 with TRBJ2-1; D is possibly TRBD1 or TRBD2 (5 bases each). Germline CDR1 is SGHDN and CDR2 is FVKESK. This CDR3 comprises 16 residues. V shed 1 base and J shed 5 bases, with 15 bases lying between them. The CDR3 bases are TGTGCCAGCAGCCAAGCGAAGACGGGGCCAAACAATGAGCAGTTCTTC. Amino acid sequence: CASSQAKTGPNNEQFF.

The sample holds a few counts of this clonotype. The rearrangement uses TRBV29-1 and TRBJ2-7, with 8 nucleotides matching TRBD1. Trimming at V came to 3 bases and at J to 2 bases, leaving 3 bases not matched to a gene. The CDR3 totals 13 residues. Germline V CDR1 and CDR2: SQVTM, ANQGSEA. CDR3 sequence (DNA): TGCAGCGTTGACTCGGACAGGGCCTACGAGCAGTACTTC. Protein sequence: CSVDSDRAYEQYF.

Only a few counts were recorded for this clonotype. The chain links TRBV19 to TRBJ2-6; TRBD2 is a possible D gene (5 bases). Between the trimmed V and J ends, which lost 5 bases and 0 bases, there was a span of 11 bases. Germline V lookup: CDR1 LNHDA, CDR2 SQIVND (reference sequence). This CDR3 has 16 amino acids. The CDR3, as DNA: TGTGCCAGTAGTCCACTCCGGGGCTCTGGGGCCAACGTCCTGACTTTC. It is translated as CASSPLRGSGANVLTF.

In this sample, this clonotype turned up a few times. This chain joins TRBV5-4 and TRBJ2-2; D might be TRBD1 (5 bases). CDR3 length: 16 amino acids. Trimming cost V 4 bases and J 6 bases, with 19 bases left between them. Germline loops: CDR1 SGHNT, CDR2 YYREEE (reference sequence). The CDR3 loop is CASSPASGAVAGELFF. CDR3 coding DNA: TGTGCCAGCAGCCCCGCGAGTGGGGCGGTGGCCGGGGAGCTGTTTTTT. Supplemented by reference TRBV5-4 and TRBJ2-2, the full variable domain reads ETGVTQSPTHLIKTRGQQVTLRCSSQSGHNTVSWYQQALGQGPQFIFQYYREEENGRGNFPPRFSGLQFPNYSSELNVNALELDDSALYLCASSPASGAVAGELFFGEGSRLTVL.

The rearrangement links TRBV28 to TRBJ1-1, with D possibly matching TRBD1 (5 bases). This CDR3 region has 15 residues. The germline gives CDR1 MDHEN, CDR2 SYDVKM. V lost 2 bases, J lost 1 base, and 11 bases lay in between. The CDR3 region is CASSLRGDWNTEAFF. CDR3 DNA sequence: TGTGCCAGCAGTTTACGGGGGGACTGGAACACTGAAGCTTTCTTT.

This clonotype has more than one count but fewer than ten. The chain combines TRBV7-9 with TRBJ2-7; D is perhaps TRBD2 (6 bases). Per germline, CDR1 SEHNR and CDR2 FQNEAQ (reference sequence). V was shortened by 0 bases and J by 6 bases, with 9 bases between the two germline ends. This CDR3 contains 13 residues. The CDR3 protein is CASSLAGRIEQYV. CDR3 nucleotides: TGTGCCAGCAGCTTAGCAGGGAGGATCGAGCAGTACGTC.

This rearrangement joins TRBV7-9 to TRBJ2-7; the D gene is possibly TRBD1 (6 bases). The germline gives CDR1 SEHNR, CDR2 FQNEAQ (reference sequence). The CDR3 extends over 14 amino acids. Trimming cost V 5 bases and J 5 bases, with 16 bases left between them. CDR3 loop: CASSPPMGANEQYF. CDR3 in DNA: TGTGCCAGCAGCCCCCCCATGGGGGCCAACGAGCAGTACTTC.

V gene TRBV9 combines with J gene TRBJ2-2; TRBD1 agrees at 10 bases. The CDR3 loop spans 16 amino acids. Germline V gives CDR1 SGDLS, CDR2 YYNGEE. V gave up 4 bases and J gave up 2 bases; unmatched junction bases: 5. As DNA, the CDR3 is TGTGCCAGCAGCTCCCGACAGGGGGCCAACACCGGGGAGCTGTTTTTT. Translation gives CASSSRQGANTGELFF.

V and J are TRBV27 and TRBJ1-6; D is unresolved. The CDR3 runs 16 residues. Per germline, CDR1 MNHEY and CDR2 SMNVEV (reference sequence). Trimming took off 5 bases at V and 0 bases at J, with 11 bases between the two ends. The CDR3 coding sequence is TGTGCCAGCAGTCCCGGGATAAGCTCCTATAATTCACCCCTCCACTTT. It encodes CASSPGISSYNSPLHF.

As for this clonotype: Mismatch with germline at one junction end may stem from a read error. The chain is built from TRBV7-9 and TRBJ2-1; D is uncertain. From germline, CDR1 is SEHNR and CDR2 FQNEAQ (reference sequence). This CDR3 region has 14 residues. The CDR3 loop reads CASAVPSPYNEKFF. In nucleotides, the CDR3 is TGTGCCAGTGCAGTGCCTTCCCCCTACAATGAGAAGTTCTTC. Variable domain in full (rest from reference TRBV7-9 and TRBJ2-1): DTGVSQNPRHKITKRGQNVTFRCDPISEHNRLYWYRQTLGQGPEFLTYFQNEAQLEKSRLLSDRFSAERPKGSFSTLEIQRTEQGDSAMYLCASAVPSPYNEKFFGPGTRLTVL.

With respect to this clonotype: One end of the junction is discordant with germline, which a read error may explain. The CDR3 sequence is CANSLGKGLGSSYNSPLHF. The CDR3 bases are TGTGCCAACAGTTTAGGGAAAGGACTCGGGAGCTCCTATAATTCACCCCTCCACTTT. This chain joins TRBV12-3 or TRBV12-4 and TRBJ1-6, with no clear D. The CDR3 consists of 19 residues.

The sample holds a few counts of this clonotype. This rearrangement joins TRBV6-6 to TRBJ1-1; the D gene is possibly TRBD1 (5 bases). With 2 bases removed from V and 0 bases from J, the gap between germline ends came to 13 bases. The CDR3 has 16 residues. The germline V gene encodes CDR1 MNHNY and CDR2 SVGAGI (reference sequence). The CDR3 protein is CASSYGAVSLNTEAFF. CDR3 nucleotide sequence: TGTGCCAGCAGTTACGGGGCAGTTAGCCTGAACACTGAAGCTTTCTTT.

The chain links TRBV19 to TRBJ2-7; TRBD1 agrees at 9 bases. Losses at the gene ends were 3 bases for V and 6 bases for J; bases not matched to a gene: 3. Germline lookup yields CDR1 LNHDA and CDR2 SQIVND (reference sequence). The CDR3 is 13 residues long. The CDR3 sequence is CASSITGGGEQYV. The CDR3 coding sequence is TGTGCCAGTAGTATCACAGGGGGCGGCGAGCAGTACGTC.